This paragraph covers one T cell receptor beta chain sequence. Its antigen is still unknown. Using a J-beta primer mix together with a sample-barcoded 5' primer, a second PCR was run for about 7 to 12 cycles. Each cDNA molecule was tagged by a template-switch adaptor that had 12 random nucleotides. There were at least 2.5 million CDR3-containing paired-end reads obtained from each sample. One entry per CDR3 protein, called by TCRdb with MiXCR from the 5' RACE reads. The sample shows 1.5 million to 2 million distinct CDR3 sequences, 49% of them seen only once. This sample is drawn from a study of blood T cells in healthy people across ages. Study-wide findings and caveats: Naive and antigen-experienced cells could not be conclusively compared, given unsorted PBMCs. Diversity of TCR beta per million T cells declined in a roughly linear way with age.

Trimming cost V 0 bases and J 5 bases, with 14 bases left between them. CDR1 is LGHNA and CDR2 is YSLEER in the germline V gene. The CDR3 is 15 residues long. The sequenced sample consisted of blood. This receptor was obtained from a woman between 35 and 50 years old in good health. The rearrangement links TRBV4-3 to TRBJ2-7; perhaps TRBD1 as D (7 bases). In nucleotides, the CDR3 is TGCGCCAGCAGCCAAGAGCCCCCAGGGGGGAACGAGCAGTACTTC. Its translation is CASSQEPPGGNEQYF.